The rows below give T cell receptor beta chains drawn from one sample of a study of regulatory T cells in long-lasting Graves disease. In TCRdb, the multiplex PCR reads were re-called with MiXCR into one record per CDR3 protein. The sample lists approximately 400,000 distinct CDR3 sequences, around 21% occurring once. The sequences come from peripheral blood mononuclear cells (PBMCs), collected when the disease was refractory, from a patient treated with antithyroid drugs. These receptors were taken from a female donor with Graves disease. Each CDR3 is given without its conserved first and last residue. Fields, in order: V gene, J gene, CDR3 protein.

>TRBV12-5|TRBJ2-2
ASGIGTPLGELF
>TRBV11-1|TRBJ1-4
ASSLGGRGGPSTNEKLF
>TRBV7-2|TRBJ2-7
ASSLAGVGEQY
>TRBV20-1|TRBJ1-1
SAPSGTVNTEAF
>TRBV11-2|TRBJ2-7
ASSLTGSGYEQY
>TRBV9|TRBJ1-1
ASSEGRGRGNTEAF
>TRBV12-3/TRBV12-4|TRBJ1-1
ASSRLGEMNTEAF
>TRBV7-3|TRBJ2-5
ASSLSPTGQETQY
>TRBV3-1|TRBJ2-1
ASSHAGAEQF
>TRBV20-1|TRBJ1-6
STRDQVSNSPLH
>TRBV7-9|TRBJ2-5
ASSLTSMETQY
>TRBV29-1|TRBJ1-2
SVEPGPSRNYGYT
>TRBV4-3|TRBJ2-2
ASSQGTLNTGELF
>TRBV2|TRBJ2-5
ASSREFGGARYQETQY
>TRBV19|NA
ASSDFLDNEQF
>TRBV28|TRBJ2-1
ASSLSGGNEQF
>TRBV5-1|TRBJ1-1
ASSNPGQSTEAF
>TRBV4-3|TRBJ2-5
ASSPGGPSETQY
>TRBV5-1|TRBJ2-5
ASSFTGVRETQY
>TRBV29-1|TRBJ1-1
SVVGTGNTEAF
>TRBV6-1|TRBJ2-2
ASSEGTGPTGELF
>TRBV6-5|TRBJ2-2
ASSSVREANTGELF
>TRBV3-1|TRBJ1-6
ASSQSGSSYNSPLH
>TRBV7-2|TRBJ1-1
ASSPRDRGVTF
>TRBV7-2|TRBJ2-7
ASRTHGQDYEQY
>TRBV2|TRBJ2-4
ASSEEIGIQY
>TRBV20-1|TRBJ2-5
SARRGSLQETQY
>TRBV19|TRBJ1-5
ASSITRLDQPQH
>TRBV7-2|TRBJ2-5
ASSFGQGETQY
>TRBV7-2|TRBJ2-7
ASSFWLGQGGYEQY
>TRBV7-9|TRBJ2-5
ASSFGDRGQETQY
>TRBV19|TRBJ1-1
ASSIVGALNTEAF
>TRBV13|TRBJ1-2
ASSHFLRGGYT
>TRBV5-1|TRBJ2-7
ASSPDFGRTEQY
>TRBV27|TRBJ1-5
ASRHNQPQH
>TRBV20-1|TRBJ2-2
SARGLSGGRMELF
>TRBV20-1|TRBJ2-5
SARERAGMRETQY
>TRBV7-2|TRBJ2-7
ASSLRPGLEAGEQY
>TRBV28|TRBJ1-4
ASSFNSPGTNEKLF
>TRBV6-2/TRBV6-3|TRBJ1-1
ASRPTGLNTEAF
>TRBV28|TRBJ2-7
ASSGNSEQY
>TRBV28|TRBJ1-4
ASGGSQRYEKLF